These T cell receptor beta chains were read from a single sample in a study of T cell responses to AZD1222 COVID-19 vaccine. Assay: immunoSEQ multiplex PCR; the TCRdb copy retains only in-frame clones and omits some. Here the sample spans over 150,000 clones, about nine tenths being singletons. The source material was peripheral blood, sampled on day 0 of AZD1222 vaccination. All receptors derive from an adult in good health. Each CDR3 is given with its conserved first and last residue. The D gene is left open where the match is weak. Clone size appears in some rows only: once, few, many, or a class for an expanded clone.

J gene	V gene	D gene	clone size	CDR3 protein	CDR3 DNA
TRBJ1-5	TRBV30	-	-	CAWREGMGNQPQHF	TGTGCCTGGAGGGAGGGGATGGGCAATCAGCCCCAGCATTTT
TRBJ1-2	TRBV29-1	-	few	CSVDKVDSYGYTF	TGCAGCGTGGATAAGGTCGACAGCTATGGCTACACCTTC
TRBJ1-6	TRBV2	-	once	CASGLRDNGKSPLHF	TGTGCCAGCGGCCTTCGGGACAATGGGAAATCACCCCTCCACTTT
TRBJ2-1	TRBV7-6	TRBD1	few	CASSLHRGSYNEQFF	TGTGCCAGCAGCTTACACAGGGGTTCCTACAATGAGCAGTTCTTC
TRBJ1-2	TRBV5-1	TRBD1	-	CASSPTGVDGYTF	TGCGCCAGCAGCCCGACAGGGGTCGATGGCTACACCTTC
TRBJ2-7	TRBV19	TRBD2	once	CASSMGGGGGGRWEQYF	TGTGCCAGTAGTATGGGTGGAGGCGGCGGGGGACGATGGGAGCAGTACTTC
TRBJ1-1	TRBV6-1	TRBD1	-	CASSERLILQGAMNTEAFF	TGTGCCAGCAGTGAAAGACTTATCCTACAGGGGGCCATGAACACTGAAGCTTTCTTT
TRBJ2-5	TRBV4-2	-	-	CASSQGSAGLQETQYF	TGTGCCAGCAGCCAAGGATCAGCAGGACTCCAAGAGACCCAGTACTTC
TRBJ1-4	TRBV30	-	-	CAWSVPTTNEKLFF	TGTGCCTGGAGTGTACCGACAACTAATGAAAAACTGTTTTTT
TRBJ1-5	TRBV19	-	-	CASSVLAWSNQPQHF	TGTGCCAGTAGTGTACTTGCTTGGAGCAATCAGCCCCAGCATTTT
TRBJ2-3	TRBV27	TRBD2	once	CASVSPGGDTQYF	TGTGCCAGCGTCAGCCCGGGAGGCGATACGCAGTATTTT
TRBJ2-6	TRBV11-3	-	-	CASSHSLKQGANVLTF	TGTGCCAGCAGCCACAGCTTGAAGCAGGGGGCCAACGTCCTGACTTTC
TRBJ2-2	TRBV6-4	-	-	CASSVEGYTGELFF	TGTGCCAGCAGTGTCGAGGGCTACACCGGGGAGCTGTTTTTT
TRBJ2-1	TRBV9	-	-	CASSVLGGTNEQFF	TGTGCCAGCAGCGTATTGGGGGGCACTAATGAGCAGTTCTTC
TRBJ1-1	TRBV5-4	TRBD1	-	CASSLRQGAGNTEAFF	TGTGCCAGCAGCTTGAGACAGGGGGCTGGGAACACTGAAGCTTTCTTT